This TCR beta chain was recovered during a study of identical twins. This clonotype came up many times. V lost 3 bases to trimming and J lost 1 base, with 9 bases between them. Germline V gene data show CDR1 as DFQATT and CDR2 as SNEGSKA (reference sequence). The CDR3 is 13 amino acids. TCRdb reprocessed the 5' RACE reads with MiXCR, giving one entry per CDR3 protein. The repertoire holds 540,000 or so distinct CDR3 sequences, with 20% to 25% as singletons. This same sample was also part of a study on yellow fever vaccine responses in identical twins.

Sequencing used CD4+ T cells sorted from blood. This sequence joins TRBV20-1 and TRBJ1-1; D may be TRBD1 (5 bases). The TCR comes from a woman in her late teens or twenties in good health. CDR3: CSASGAQNTEAFF. CDR3 sequence (DNA): TGCAGTGCTAGCGGGGCCCAGAACACTGAAGCTTTCTTT.